This T cell receptor (beta chain) emerged from a study of T cells after yellow fever vaccination. The authors made TCR cDNA by 5'RACE template switching, adding a universal primer site and UMIs. TCRdb passed the 5' RACE reads through MiXCR, listing each CDR3 protein once. The table records about 350,000 distinct CDR3 sequences, approximately 10% of them present only once. Trimming removed 3 bases from V and 7 bases from J; junction bases left unmatched: 11. Germline assignment: CDR1 MRHNA and CDR2 SNTAGT. The CDR3 extends over 16 amino acids. V and J are TRBV6-4 and TRBJ2-1; 8 bases agree with TRBD2. The source of this sequence is a young man who received the YFV17D yellow fever vaccine. Sequences were derived from PBMCs, sampled on the day of the first yellow fever vaccination. CDR3 in DNA: TGTGCCAGCAGTGAGGCCTCGGGAGGGGAGGTAAATGAGCAGTTCTTC. Residues: CASSEASGGEVNEQFF.